These 3 T cell receptor beta chains share one sample of origin, sequenced in a study of shared T cell receptors in the human thymus. Clones were read by immunoSEQ multiplex PCR, and TCRdb kept only the in-frame ones, dropping some. In the table there are roughly 560,000 clones, around 78% of which are singletons. The same specimen was also included in a second study, on human thymus T cells.

The specimen sequenced was thymocytes. All receptors come from a boy younger than two with a congenital heart defect.

About this clone itself: Compared with germline, one end of the junction differs, possibly owing to a read error. V gene TRBV4-1 combines with J gene TRBJ2-2; 10 nucleotides line up with TRBD1. Per the germline V gene, CDR1 is MGHRA and CDR2 is YSYEKL. The CDR3 runs 16 residues. In DNA, the CDR3 is TGCGCCAGCAGCAAAGACAGGGGGCCCGACACCGGGGAGCTGTTTTTT. Residues: CASSKDRGPDTGELFF.

This sequence joins TRBV18 and TRBJ2-7, with D hard to call. This CDR3 is built from 14 residues. The V end lost 2 bases, the J end lost 0 bases, and 8 bases lay between the germline ends. Germline CDR1 and CDR2: KGHSH and LQKENI. CDR3 bases: TGTGCCAGCTCACCAGGGCCCCACTCCTACGAGCAGTACTTC. As protein: CASSPGPHSYEQYF.

This sequence joins TRBV10-2 and TRBJ1-2; D might be TRBD1 (6 bases). Germline CDR1 and CDR2: WSHSY and SAAADI. Trimming took 3 bases from V and 3 from J, leaving 14 bases between them. The CDR3 spans 15 residues. The CDR3 loop reads CASSESTGRYYGYTF. As DNA, the CDR3 is TGCGCCAGCAGTGAATCGACAGGCCGTTACTATGGCTACACCTTC.